The sequence of this TCR beta chain was determined in a study of cytomegalovirus exposure and HLA in healthy donors. Primers: 60 Vbeta forward and 13 Jbeta reverse. Study processing details: It was a later analysis that counted 83 million or so unique TCR beta chains, of which around 11 million were shared. Clones were read by immunoSEQ multiplex PCR, and TCRdb kept only the in-frame ones, dropping some. Clone size and V and J calls were adopted from that table, with D and trimming inferred from the DNA. In the table there are fewer than 250,000 clones, roughly 80% of which are singletons. This clone was recorded once. CDR1 is ENHRY, CDR2 SYGVKD, per germline. V shed 4 bases, J shed 6 bases, and the junction held 8 bases outside the gene matches. This CDR3 spans 15 amino acids.

The TCR sequence derives from a middle-aged man in good health and CMV-seropositive. This chain joins TRBV10-3 and TRBJ2-1; TRBD2 aligns across 8 bases. Material: PBMCs. The CDR3 here is CAISGKRENSNEQFF. The CDR3 region has the DNA TGTGCCATCAGTGGCAAGCGGGAGAATAGCAATGAGCAGTTCTTC.